Below, 8 T cell receptor beta chains from the same sample are listed, as sequenced in a study of Graves' ophthalmopathy and Graves' hyperthyroidism. Amplification of TCR beta CDR3 regions used RNA transcripts. The library came from an HTBI-primed first-round RT-PCR and a second-round multiplex PCR. TCRdb re-called the multiplex PCR reads with MiXCR, one entry per CDR3 protein. The sample has more than 1,000,000 distinct CDR3 sequences, around a third seen once; the top ten hold roughly 10%. Material for sequencing was peripheral blood or thyroid tissue (not recorded which). Every receptor here comes from an adult man with Graves' hyperthyroidism.

The chain uses TRBV19 and TRBJ1-1; D is ambiguous. The ends were cut back, 2 bases at V and 5 bases at J, with 15 bases in the middle. CDR1 and CDR2 (germline): LNHDA, SQIVND (reference sequence). The CDR3 consists of 15 residues. CDR3 bases: TGTGCCAGTAGTATAAGTTTCCTCCCGGGGACTGAAGCTTTCTTT. Translating gives CASSISFLPGTEAFF.

Remarks on this clonotype: A much larger clone is a single base away; this may be a read error. Here the CDR3 DNA reads TGCAGTGCTAGAGACGGCGCTCGAAGCTACACCTTC. As protein: CSARDGARSYTF. The chain joins TRBV20-1 to TRBJ1-2; D call uncertain. Germline V gives CDR1 DFQATT, CDR2 SNEGSKA (reference sequence). The ends were cut back, 0 bases at V and 9 bases at J, with 11 bases in the middle. The CDR3 extends over 12 amino acids.

This sequence joins TRBV4-3 and TRBJ1-4; a possible D gene is TRBD1 (5 bases). This CDR3 region has 16 residues. Trimming removed 1 base at V and 8 bases at J, with 17 bases between. Germline CDR1 reads LGHNA; CDR2 reads YSLEER. The CDR3 loop reads CASSQGRAGMEEKLFF. CDR3 bases: TGCGCCAGCAGCCAAGGCCGGGCAGGGATGGAGGAAAAACTGTTTTTT.

Many counts were recorded for this clonotype. The gene calls are TRBV12-3 or TRBV12-4 and TRBJ1-5; D not resolved. The CDR3 length is 12 residues. Deletions cut 3 bases from V and 6 bases from J, with 6 bases between. This CDR3 is CASSFSFQPQHF. CDR3 coding DNA: TGTGCCAGCAGTTTCTCGTTTCAGCCCCAGCATTTT.

The sample holds a few counts of this clonotype. For the CDR3, the DNA is TGTGCCAGCAGCGAAGAAGGGCTGCGGACCGGGGAGCTGTTTTTT. It yields the protein CASSEEGLRTGELFF. The chain recombines TRBV11-2 with TRBJ2-2, with unresolved D. The CDR3 runs 15 residues. Germline-derived CDR1 and CDR2 are SGHAT and FQNNGV. V was cut by 5 bases and J by 5 bases, with 15 bases left in between.

This clonotype was detected ten times or more. This chain links TRBV25-1 with TRBJ1-2, with TRBD1 matching 10 bases. The trim removed 1 base at V and 11 bases at J, leaving 4 bases unmatched. CDR1 MGHDK and CDR2 SYGVNS come from the germline V gene. CDR3 length: 13 amino acids. The CDR3 sequence: CASSEFGDRGYTF. The CDR3 nucleotides read TGTGCCAGCAGTGAATTTGGGGACAGGGGATACACCTTC.

This clonotype was recorded a few times. This rearrangement joins TRBV28 to TRBJ1-5, with 9 bases lining up with TRBD1. The CDR3 runs to 16 residues. Germline trimming cut 3 bases from V and 7 bases from J; bases unmatched to any gene: 10. Germline-derived CDR1 and CDR2 are MDHEN and SYDVKM. The CDR3 spells CASSFRGTGFDQPQHF. The CDR3 coding sequence is TGTGCCAGCAGTTTCCGTGGGACAGGGTTTGACCAGCCCCAGCATTTT. Complete variable domain (other parts from reference TRBV28 and TRBJ1-5): DVKVTQSSRYLVKRTGEKVFLECVQDMDHENMFWYRQDPGLGLRLIYFSYDVKMKEKGDIPEGYSVSREKKERFSLILESASTNQTSMYLCASSFRGTGFDQPQHFGDGTRLSIL.

This clonotype showed up just a few times. The chain is built from TRBV6-5 and TRBJ1-2, with no clear D. V was shortened by 5 bases and J by 7 bases, with 17 bases between the two germline ends. The germline gives CDR1 MNHEY, CDR2 SVGAGI. CDR3 length: 14 amino acids. DNA for the CDR3: TGTGCCAGCAGTCTTCAGCCTACATCTGCTGGCTACACCTTC. It encodes CASSLQPTSAGYTF.